These T cell receptor beta chains were read from a single sample in a study of OX40 agonist ivuxolimab in advanced cancers. Only in-frame clones appear in the TCRdb table, and some are missing; sequencing was by immunoSEQ multiplex PCR. The sample consists of 35,000 to 40,000 clones, approximately 80% of them appearing once. The source was CD4+ or CD8+ T cells sorted from blood, collected in a trial of the OX40 agonist ivuxolimab. Receptors were obtained from an adult with an advanced solid tumor such as melanoma, head and neck, liver or kidney cancer. Both conserved end residues are part of each CDR3. D genes are given only for firm matches. Clone size is shown for a subset of rows, as once, few, many or a class of expanded clone.

cdr3_nt: TGTGCCAGTTCGTATATTCTGGGCGGCTACACCTTC; cdr3_aa: CASSYILGGYTF; j_call: TRBJ1-2; clone_size: .; v_call: TRBV19; d_call: .
cdr3_nt: TGTGCCAGCAGCTCAAGGGGCACCTACAGCAATCAGCCCCAGCATTTT; cdr3_aa: CASSSRGTYSNQPQHF; j_call: TRBJ1-5; clone_size: once; v_call: TRBV5-6; d_call: .
cdr3_nt: TGTGCCAGCAGCTTAGAAATGTCCGGGGAGCTGTTTTTT; cdr3_aa: CASSLEMSGELFF; j_call: TRBJ2-2; clone_size: .; v_call: TRBV7-9; d_call: .
cdr3_nt: TGTGCCAGTAGTATAAACAGGTGGGCCGGGGAGCTGTTTTTT; cdr3_aa: CASSINRWAGELFF; j_call: TRBJ2-2; clone_size: .; v_call: TRBV19; d_call: .
cdr3_nt: TGTGCCACCAGCAGAGAAAGGACATATGGCTACACCTTC; cdr3_aa: CATSRERTYGYTF; j_call: TRBJ1-2; clone_size: .; v_call: TRBV15; d_call: .
cdr3_nt: TGTGCCAGCGTTAGCGGACTCTCCTACGAGCAGTACTTC; cdr3_aa: CASVSGLSYEQYF; j_call: TRBJ2-7; clone_size: .; v_call: TRBV2; d_call: .
cdr3_nt: TGTGCCAGCAGACCCGGACTAGCGGGAGACTACGAGCAGTACTTC; cdr3_aa: CASRPGLAGDYEQYF; j_call: TRBJ2-7; clone_size: .; v_call: TRBV6-1; d_call: TRBD2
cdr3_nt: TGTGCCAGCAGCCTCTACAGGGAGACCAGGGGCTACACCTTC; cdr3_aa: CASSLYRETRGYTF; j_call: TRBJ1-2; clone_size: .; v_call: TRBV7-2; d_call: .
cdr3_nt: TGTGCCAGCATCGCACAGGGGCTTTTAAATGGCTACACCTTC; cdr3_aa: CASIAQGLLNGYTF; j_call: TRBJ1-2; clone_size: .; v_call: TRBV6-1; d_call: TRBD1
cdr3_nt: TGTGCCTGGAGTTTACCTGGAGGGAGGGGAGCTTTCTTT; cdr3_aa: CAWSLPGGRGAFF; j_call: TRBJ1-1; clone_size: .; v_call: TRBV30; d_call: .
cdr3_nt: TGTGCCACCGTCAGCGGGAAGGCCTACAATGAGCAGTTCTTC; cdr3_aa: CATVSGKAYNEQFF; j_call: TRBJ2-1; clone_size: .; v_call: TRBV6-6; d_call: TRBD2
cdr3_nt: TGTGCCACCATATTCGACAGGGACTACGAGCAGTACTTC; cdr3_aa: CATIFDRDYEQYF; j_call: TRBJ2-7; clone_size: .; v_call: TRBV10-3; d_call: TRBD1
cdr3_nt: TGTGCCGGGCGGAACACCACAGGGTCGATGAACACTGAAGCTTTCTTT; cdr3_aa: CAGRNTTGSMNTEAFF; j_call: TRBJ1-1; clone_size: .; v_call: TRBV30; d_call: .
cdr3_nt: TGTGCCAGTACCCTAGGGACAGGGCCAAACATTCAGTACTTC; cdr3_aa: CASTLGTGPNIQYF; j_call: TRBJ2-4; clone_size: .; v_call: TRBV19; d_call: TRBD1
cdr3_nt: TGCGCCAGCACCCGGACTAGCGGGGTCCAAGAGACCCAGTACTTC; cdr3_aa: CASTRTSGVQETQYF; j_call: TRBJ2-5; clone_size: .; v_call: TRBV4-1; d_call: TRBD2
cdr3_nt: TGTGCCAGCAGCTGGACTAGCGGGAGCTGGGAGCAGTACTTC; cdr3_aa: CASSWTSGSWEQYF; j_call: TRBJ2-7; clone_size: .; v_call: TRBV6-5; d_call: TRBD2
cdr3_nt: TGTGCCAGTAGGGGGGCAGCAGGGGGCAGTCTTTTGAGCTCCTACAATGAGCAGTTCTTC; cdr3_aa: CASRGAAGGSLLSSYNEQFF; j_call: TRBJ2-1; clone_size: .; v_call: TRBV19; d_call: TRBD1
cdr3_nt: TGTGCCAGCAGCGGACAGGGGGCGGATCGATTT; cdr3_aa: CASSGQGADRF; j_call: TRBJ1-1; clone_size: .; v_call: TRBV11-2; d_call: TRBD1
cdr3_nt: TGTGCCAGTATGGTAGGGACAGCAGGAAACACCATATATTTT; cdr3_aa: CASMVGTAGNTIYF; j_call: TRBJ1-3; clone_size: .; v_call: TRBV28; d_call: TRBD1
cdr3_nt: TGTGCCAGTAGTATGTCAGGTCTGGGGAGGGAGCAGTACTTC; cdr3_aa: CASSMSGLGREQYF; j_call: TRBJ2-7; clone_size: few; v_call: TRBV19; d_call: .
cdr3_nt: TGTGCCAGCAGCATCCGAGAGGGACTAGCGGGTACCTACGAGCAGTACTTC; cdr3_aa: CASSIREGLAGTYEQYF; j_call: TRBJ2-7; clone_size: .; v_call: TRBV7-2; d_call: TRBD2
cdr3_nt: TGTGCCAGCGTTACCGAGACAGGGAACATGAACACTGAAGCTTTCTTT; cdr3_aa: CASVTETGNMNTEAFF; j_call: TRBJ1-1; clone_size: .; v_call: TRBV28; d_call: TRBD1
cdr3_nt: TGTGCCAGCAGTGAAAGACAGGGTGTCGGCTACGAGCAGTACTTC; cdr3_aa: CASSERQGVGYEQYF; j_call: TRBJ2-7; clone_size: .; v_call: TRBV2; d_call: TRBD1
cdr3_nt: TGTGCCAGCAGTATCTTAAACTATGGCTACACCTTC; cdr3_aa: CASSILNYGYTF; j_call: TRBJ1-2; clone_size: .; v_call: TRBV6-1; d_call: .
cdr3_nt: TGTGCCAGCAGCTCCGGGACAGGTTACACCGGGGAGCTGTTTTTT; cdr3_aa: CASSSGTGYTGELFF; j_call: TRBJ2-2; clone_size: .; v_call: TRBV5-4; d_call: TRBD1
cdr3_nt: TGTGCCAGCAGCCCATTAGCGGGAGCGAGAGATACGCAGTATTTT; cdr3_aa: CASSPLAGARDTQYF; j_call: TRBJ2-3; clone_size: .; v_call: TRBV7-7; d_call: TRBD2
cdr3_nt: TGTGCCAGCAGTTCCTGGCCAGGGACTGAAGCTTTCTTT; cdr3_aa: CASSSWPGTEAFF; j_call: TRBJ1-1; clone_size: .; v_call: TRBV27; d_call: .
cdr3_nt: TGTGCCAGCAGCCCAGGACTAGCGGGTAGGAGAGAGACCCAGTACTTC; cdr3_aa: CASSPGLAGRRETQYF; j_call: TRBJ2-5; clone_size: once; v_call: TRBV7-7; d_call: TRBD2
cdr3_nt: TGTGCCAGCAGCGGAGATCTCGGGGCTTCCTACAATGAGCAGTTCTTC; cdr3_aa: CASSGDLGASYNEQFF; j_call: TRBJ2-1; clone_size: .; v_call: TRBV7-2; d_call: .
cdr3_nt: TGCGCCAGCAGCTTGTCCCACGTACAAAACACCGAGCAGTACTTC; cdr3_aa: CASSLSHVQNTEQYF; j_call: TRBJ2-7; clone_size: .; v_call: TRBV5-1; d_call: .
cdr3_nt: TGTGCCAGCAGCCGCGAGGGACTAGACACAGATACGCAGTATTTT; cdr3_aa: CASSREGLDTDTQYF; j_call: TRBJ2-3; clone_size: few; v_call: TRBV5-5; d_call: TRBD2
cdr3_nt: TGTGCCAGTAGCGTGGGTTCGAGCGGGAGTAGGGAGCAGTTCTTC; cdr3_aa: CASSVGSSGSREQFF; j_call: TRBJ2-1; clone_size: .; v_call: TRBV19; d_call: TRBD2
cdr3_nt: TGTGCCAGCAAAGGGGGGCCACTAAACACTGAAGCTTTCTTT; cdr3_aa: CASKGGPLNTEAFF; j_call: TRBJ1-1; clone_size: .; v_call: TRBV6-5; d_call: .
cdr3_nt: TGTGCCAGTAGGATGGGACCCACGAACACTGAAGCTTTCTTT; cdr3_aa: CASRMGPTNTEAFF; j_call: TRBJ1-1; clone_size: .; v_call: TRBV19; d_call: .
cdr3_nt: TGTGCCAGCTCACCACGGACAGGGGTCAAACCCTACGAGCAGTACTTC; cdr3_aa: CASSPRTGVKPYEQYF; j_call: TRBJ2-7; clone_size: .; v_call: TRBV18; d_call: TRBD1
cdr3_nt: TGCGCCAGCAGCCAAGATTCAACAGGGTCAACCTACGAGCAGTACTTC; cdr3_aa: CASSQDSTGSTYEQYF; j_call: TRBJ2-7; clone_size: few; v_call: TRBV4-1; d_call: .
cdr3_nt: TGTGCCAGCAGCGACACAGGGGTCACGAACACCGGGGAGCTGTTTTTT; cdr3_aa: CASSDTGVTNTGELFF; j_call: TRBJ2-2; clone_size: once; v_call: TRBV2; d_call: TRBD1
cdr3_nt: TGTGCCAGCAGTGAGGTCAGGGCAGGGTATGGCTACACCTTC; cdr3_aa: CASSEVRAGYGYTF; j_call: TRBJ1-2; clone_size: .; v_call: TRBV2; d_call: .
cdr3_nt: TGTGCCAGCAGCCTGGGGGCACTAGATGAGCAGTTCTTC; cdr3_aa: CASSLGALDEQFF; j_call: TRBJ2-1; clone_size: .; v_call: TRBV5-6; d_call: .
cdr3_nt: TGTGCTAGTGGTTTGGCCATGGAGGGATTCTCTGGGGCCAACGTCCTGACTTTC; cdr3_aa: CASGLAMEGFSGANVLTF; j_call: TRBJ2-6; clone_size: .; v_call: TRBV12-5; d_call: .
cdr3_nt: TGTGCTAGTGGTTTGGTACGCTGGCGGGGGACGCAGTATTTT; cdr3_aa: CASGLVRWRGTQYF; j_call: TRBJ2-3; clone_size: .; v_call: TRBV12-5; d_call: TRBD2